Presented here are 9 T cell receptor beta chains from one specimen sequenced in a study of beta chain features in type 1 diabetes. Study conclusions and caveats: Shorter TCRB CDR3s, moderately but significantly so, marked every one of the four CD4+ subsets in Type 1 diabetes patients.

The study reverse transcribed the entire isolated RNA, so it sequenced expressed TCRB transcripts. The repertoire was sequenced with immunoSEQ multiplex PCR; TCRdb's copy has only in-frame clones and lacks some. Seen here are under 70,000 clones, 60% to 70% observed once, and the top ten hold 0.25% to 0.35%. These receptors have no identified antigens. The sequenced sample was stem cell memory CD4+ T cells from blood. These receptors were obtained from a woman aged 25 to 45 with type 1 diabetes.

The chain couples TRBV4-1 to TRBJ1-5; D remains unclear. The CDR3 covers 13 residues. Trimming removed 0 bases from V and 5 bases from J, with 5 bases in between. Looked up from germline, CDR1 is MGHRA and CDR2 is YSYEKL. In DNA, the CDR3 is TGCGCCAGCAGCCAAGAAACGGATCAGCCCCAGCATTTT. Translating gives CASSQETDQPQHF.

This chain connects TRBV5-4 to TRBJ2-6; the D gene is possibly TRBD2 (5 bases). CDR3 length: 15 amino acids. V lost 4 bases, J lost 0 bases, and 8 bases lay in between. Looked up from germline, CDR1 is SGHNT and CDR2 is YYREEE (reference sequence). The CDR3, as DNA: TGTGCCAGCAGCCTGAGGGACTCTGGGGCCAACGTCCTGACTTTC. Its translation: CASSLRDSGANVLTF.

The chain couples TRBV29-1 to TRBJ2-1; 11 nucleotides align to TRBD2. CDR3 length: 15 residues. CDR1 SQVTM and CDR2 ANQGSEA come from the germline V gene. Trimming removed 7 bases from V and 1 base from J; junction bases left unmatched: 6. In DNA form, the CDR3 reads TGCAGCGGCGAGGGACTAGCGGATTCCTACAATGAGCAGTTCTTC. Protein: CSGEGLADSYNEQFF.

This rearrangement joins TRBV6-5 to TRBJ1-3; no clear D gene. CDR1 is MNHEY, CDR2 SVGAGI, per germline. V lost 7 bases to trimming and J lost 2 bases, with 9 bases between them. The CDR3 contains 13 residues. The CDR3 region has the DNA TGTGCCAGCATCCAGTTAACTGGAAACACCATATATTTT. Translation: CASIQLTGNTIYF.

This chain joins TRBV2 and TRBJ2-7; the D gene is possibly TRBD2 (6 bases). Germline V gene sequence: CDR1 SNHLY, CDR2 FYNNEI. Trimming stripped 7 bases from V and 5 bases from J, with 18 bases between. The CDR3 runs to 14 residues. The chain's CDR3 is CASNPGEGVNEQYF. The CDR3 DNA reads as TGTGCCAGCAATCCGGGAGAAGGGGTAAACGAGCAGTACTTC.

The rearrangement joins TRBV18 to TRBJ1-2; D is possibly TRBD1 (6 bases). The V gene lost 6 bases and the J gene lost 7 bases, with 18 bases spanning the gap. Germline values: CDR1 KGHSH, CDR2 LQKENI. The CDR3 sequence is 14 residues long. The DNA for the CDR3 is TGTGCCAGCTCTCCCCCGGTGGACAGAAGTGGCTACACCTTC. Its translation: CASSPPVDRSGYTF.

The chain joins TRBV28 to TRBJ2-7, with a tentative D call TRBD1 (6 bases). The germline V and J ends were trimmed by 2 bases and 2 bases, with 10 bases remaining between them. Germline assignment: CDR1 MDHEN and CDR2 SYDVKM. This CDR3 has 14 amino acids. CDR3 coding DNA: TGTGCCAGCAGTTTACCCAGGGGTACCTACGAGCAGTACTTC. Its protein product is CASSLPRGTYEQYF.

The chain carries TRBV6-6 and TRBJ2-1; TRBD2 agrees at 7 bases. V gave up 4 bases and J gave up 6 bases; unmatched junction bases: 12. The CDR3 loop spans 16 amino acids. Germline-derived CDR1 and CDR2 are MNHNY and SVGAGI (reference sequence). The CDR3 DNA sequence: TGTGCCAGCAGTTCCCAATCTAGCGGCCGACCCAATGAGCAGTTCTTC. Its protein is CASSSQSSGRPNEQFF.

J is TRBJ2-5 and V is TRBV15; D might be TRBD1 (6 bases). The length of the CDR3 is 16 residues. V lost 1 base and J 0 bases, leaving 12 bases between the germline ends. CDR1 and CDR2 from the germline V gene are LNHNV and YYDKDF (reference sequence). The CDR3 loop reads CATSRGTAGYQETQYF. The CDR3 coding sequence is TGTGCCACCAGCAGAGGGACAGCCGGATACCAAGAGACCCAGTACTTC.